This passage covers 17 T cell receptor beta chains from one sample sequenced in a study of regulatory T cells in long-lasting Graves disease. Arm-PCR of CDR3 regions with iRepertoire HTBI primers generated TCR beta libraries. TCRdb passed the multiplex PCR reads through MiXCR, listing each CDR3 protein once. The table records about 330,000 distinct CDR3 sequences, roughly 17% of them present only once. Time point here: newly diagnosed GD, antithyroid drugs for less than 3 months. From RNA extracted from PBMCs, the TCR library was made. This sample was also put to use in a study of T cells in Graves' hyperthyroidism and ophthalmopathy.

This specimen consisted of peripheral blood mononuclear cells (PBMCs), obtained at new diagnosis, from a patient treated with antithyroid drugs. Receptors were obtained from a woman aged 18 to 35 with Graves disease.

This clonotype was seen many times. The V gene is TRBV7-9, the J gene TRBJ2-4, with no clear D. V was trimmed by 1 base and J by 0 bases, leaving 10 bases between them. Germline CDR1 SEHNR, CDR2 FQNEAQ (reference sequence). CDR3 length: 16 residues. This CDR3 reads CASSLVQGLAKNIQYF. The DNA for the CDR3 is TGTGCCAGCAGCTTAGTCCAAGGGTTAGCCAAAAACATTCAGTACTTC.

V usage is TRBV6-4 and J usage is TRBJ2-1; D ambiguous. The germline V and J ends were trimmed by 7 bases and 0 bases, with 10 bases remaining between them. This CDR3 is built from 14 residues. The germline V gene has CDR1 MRHNA and CDR2 SNTAGT. The CDR3 region has the DNA TGTGCCAGCAAGAAGGAGAGCTCCTACAATGAGCAGTTCTTC. This translates into CASKKESSYNEQFF.

CDR3 sequence (DNA): TGCAGCGTTGAAGTCTTTGGGCAGAACACTGAAGCTTTCTTT. It encodes CSVEVFGQNTEAFF. This rearrangement joins TRBV29-1 to TRBJ1-1; D is uncertain. CDR1 is SQVTM and CDR2 is ANQGSEA in the germline V gene. Trimming cost V 1 base and J 1 base, with 10 bases left between them. The CDR3 totals 14 residues.

This clonotype was found a few times. The chain links TRBV19 to TRBJ2-7; 7 positions match TRBD1. Trimming took 4 bases from V and 3 from J; bases not matched to a gene: 9. Germline values: CDR1 LNHDA, CDR2 SQIVND (reference sequence). The CDR3 sequence is 15 residues long. This chain's CDR3 is CASSRPRTGDYEQYF. The CDR3 region has the DNA TGTGCCAGTAGTAGACCCCGGACAGGCGACTACGAGCAGTACTTC.

V usage is TRBV20-1 and J usage is TRBJ2-2; 13 nucleotides align to TRBD2. Trimming removed 6 bases from V and 4 bases from J; junction bases left unmatched: 8. Germline values: CDR1 DFQATT, CDR2 SNEGSKA (reference sequence). The CDR3 extends over 16 amino acids. The chain's CDR3 is CSAQRTSGRGTGELFF. CDR3 nucleotide sequence: TGCAGTGCCCAAAGGACTAGCGGGAGAGGCACCGGGGAGCTGTTTTTT.

The table lists this clonotype with a few counts. This chain uses TRBV5-4 with TRBJ2-5; D call uncertain. Trimming took 1 base from V and 5 from J, leaving 9 bases between them. Germline V gene data show CDR1 as SGHNT and CDR2 as YYREEE (reference sequence). This CDR3 is built from 13 residues. This CDR3 reads CASSLFGVETQYF. Here the CDR3 DNA reads TGTGCCAGCAGCTTGTTCGGAGTCGAGACCCAGTACTTC.

This clonotype was recorded at least ten times. The genes are TRBV7-8 and TRBJ2-1; D uncertain. Trimming shortened V by 1 base and J by 3 bases, and 7 bases separated the two germline ends. The CDR3 has 14 amino acids. In germline, CDR1 is SGHVS, CDR2 FQNEAQ. The CDR3 is CASSLGFVYNEQFF. DNA for the CDR3: TGTGCCAGCAGCTTAGGTTTCGTCTACAATGAGCAGTTCTTC.

This clonotype was picked up a small number of times. The DNA for the CDR3 is TGCAGTGCTAGGGACCTAGCGGGAGGCTACAATGAGCAGTTCTTC. Its protein product is CSARDLAGGYNEQFF. The J gene is TRBJ2-1, the V gene TRBV20-1, with 11 bases fitting TRBD2. The CDR3 extends over 15 amino acids. The germline CDR1 and CDR2 sequences are DFQATT and SNEGSKA (reference sequence). The ends lost 3 bases at V and 3 bases at J; junction bases unmatched: 4.

This chain uses TRBV19 with TRBJ2-7, with 11 bases fitting TRBD1. This CDR3 spans 14 amino acids. Germline V gives CDR1 LNHDA, CDR2 SQIVND (reference sequence). Trimming at V came to 8 bases and at J to 5 bases, leaving 8 bases not matched to a gene. The CDR3 sequence is CASRRGQGAHEQYF. CDR3 in DNA: TGTGCCAGTCGGCGAGGACAGGGGGCCCACGAGCAGTACTTC.

J is TRBJ2-1 and V is TRBV12-3 or TRBV12-4, with TRBD2 matching over 9 bases. CDR3 length equals 16 residues. J was trimmed by 10 bases and V by 5 bases; bases with no gene match: 15. CDR3 sequence reads: CASSPGGLAEPGEQFF. CDR3 nucleotides: TGTGCCAGCAGTCCCGGGGGACTAGCTGAACCCGGGGAGCAGTTCTTC.

About this clonotype: A far more abundant clone sits one base away, making this likely a read error. The chain employs TRBV12-3 or TRBV12-4 and TRBJ2-1, with D unclear. V lost 0 bases and J lost 13, with 13 bases in between. The CDR3 runs to 13 residues. The CDR3 coding sequence is TGTGCCAGCAGTTTAGCGGTAGGAGAGACCCAGTTCTTC. Residues: CASSLAVGETQFF.

This clonotype was recorded many times. The gene calls are TRBV7-6 and TRBJ2-1, with D tentatively TRBD1 (6 bases). The ends were cut back, 0 bases at V and 5 bases at J, with 20 bases in the middle. This CDR3 is 18 amino acids long. Germline V gene sequence: CDR1 SGHVS, CDR2 FNYEAQ. In nucleotides, the CDR3 is TGTGCCAGCAGCTTAGCGGAAGGACAGACCTCTAGCCACAATGAGCAGTTCTTC. This sequence encodes CASSLAEGQTSSHNEQFF.

This clonotype was detected a few times. This chain uses TRBV6-2 or TRBV6-3 with TRBJ2-1; D gene unclear. CDR1 and CDR2 (germline): MNHEY, SVGEGT. The length of the CDR3 is 13 residues. The V and J ends lost 6 bases and 5 bases respectively, with 11 bases between them. CDR3 nucleotides: TGTGCCAGCAGGGTGGCAGTTCACAATGAGCAGTTCTTC. Encoded protein: CASRVAVHNEQFF.

This clonotype was seen a handful of times. The rearrangement links TRBV10-3 to TRBJ2-7; TRBD2 aligns across 13 bases. Germline CDR1 ENHRY, CDR2 SYGVKD. The CDR3 runs 15 residues. J gave up 6 bases and V 2 bases, and 4 bases lay outside the gene matches. Written as DNA, the CDR3 is TGTGCCATCAGTGAGACCCGACTAGCGGGAGGCGAGCAGTACTTC. It translates to CAISETRLAGGEQYF.

The V gene is TRBV6-5, the J gene TRBJ2-7, with 15 positions matching TRBD2. V shed 2 bases, J shed 4 bases, and the junction held 9 bases outside the gene matches. CDR3 length: 18 amino acids. CDR1 and CDR2 from the germline V gene are MNHEY and SVGAGI. The DNA for the CDR3 is TGTGCCAGCAGTTACCTCGCCCCGGGACTAGCGGGAGGATACGAGCAGTACTTC. Its translation: CASSYLAPGLAGGYEQYF.

This clonotype showed up many times. The V and J genes are TRBV6-1 and TRBJ2-3; 7 bases map to TRBD2. This CDR3 has 13 amino acids. Germline values: CDR1 MNHNS, CDR2 SASEGT. The V and J ends lost 7 bases and 6 bases, in that order; junction bases with no gene match: 7. The CDR3 sequence is CASTLPGGDTQYF. In DNA, the CDR3 is TGTGCCAGCACCCTCCCGGGGGGTGATACGCAGTATTTT.

This clonotype was counted a few times. This chain joins TRBV27 and TRBJ1-2; D is unresolved. From germline, CDR1 is MNHEY and CDR2 SMNVEV (reference sequence). The CDR3 runs 13 residues. Trimming shortened V by 8 bases and J by 3 bases, and 13 bases separated the two germline ends. The CDR3 DNA reads as TGTGCCAGCGGGTCGTCCCCCCACTATGGCTACACCTTC. Amino acids: CASGSSPHYGYTF.